The T cell receptor beta chain described here comes from a study of naive and memory T cell subsets. A few counts support this clonotype. What it recognizes is unknown. Study conclusions and caveats: A few larger clonotypes appeared in naive repertoires, especially CD8, possibly memory cells re-expressing CD45RA.

Two oligonucleotides, mixed equimolar, formed the beta constant-region primer covering TRBC1 and TRBC2. Four rounds of PCR amplified the ligated cDNA using nested alpha and beta constant-region primers plus SP2. TCRdb processed the UMI-ligation and nested PCR reads anew with MiXCR; each CDR3 protein has one entry. The sample includes 150,000 or so distinct CDR3 sequences, approximately 24% of them seen just once. This CDR3 region has 14 residues. V lost 1 base and J 2 bases, leaving 7 bases between the germline ends. The receptor's source is a human donor in good health. The chain combines TRBV12-3 or TRBV12-4 with TRBJ2-3, with unresolved D. The sample consisted of naive CD4+ T cells from blood. The CDR3 DNA sequence: TGTGCCAGCAGTTTAGGACTTACCACAGATACGCAGTATTTT. It encodes CASSLGLTTDTQYF.